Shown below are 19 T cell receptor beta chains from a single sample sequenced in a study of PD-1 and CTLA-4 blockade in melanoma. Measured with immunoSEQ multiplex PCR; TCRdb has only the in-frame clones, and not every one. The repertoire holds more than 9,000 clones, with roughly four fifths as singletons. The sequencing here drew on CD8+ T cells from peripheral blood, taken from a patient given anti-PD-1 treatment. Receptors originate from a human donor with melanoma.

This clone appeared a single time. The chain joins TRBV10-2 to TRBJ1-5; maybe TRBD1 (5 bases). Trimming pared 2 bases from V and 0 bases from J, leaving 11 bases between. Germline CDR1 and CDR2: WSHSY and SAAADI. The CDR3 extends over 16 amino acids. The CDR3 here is CASSEEGFYSNQPQHF. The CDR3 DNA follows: TGCGCCAGCAGTGAGGAGGGGTTTTATAGCAATCAGCCCCAGCATTTT.

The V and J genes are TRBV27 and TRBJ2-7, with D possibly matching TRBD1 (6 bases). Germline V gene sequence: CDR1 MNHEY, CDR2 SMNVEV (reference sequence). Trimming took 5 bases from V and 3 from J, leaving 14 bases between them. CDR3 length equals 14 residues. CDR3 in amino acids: CASSSRDILYEQYF. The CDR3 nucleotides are TGTGCCAGCAGTAGCCGGGACATCCTCTACGAGCAGTACTTC.

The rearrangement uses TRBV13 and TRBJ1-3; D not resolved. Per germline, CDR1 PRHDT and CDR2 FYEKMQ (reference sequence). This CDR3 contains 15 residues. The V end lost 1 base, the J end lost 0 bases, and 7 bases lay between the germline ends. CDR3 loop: CASSLVPISGNTIYF. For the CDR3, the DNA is TGTGCCAGCAGCTTAGTACCCATCTCTGGAAACACCATATATTTT.

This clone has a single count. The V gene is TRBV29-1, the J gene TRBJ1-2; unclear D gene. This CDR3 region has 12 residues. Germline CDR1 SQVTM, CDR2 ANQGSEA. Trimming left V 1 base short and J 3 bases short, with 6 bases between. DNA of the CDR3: TGCAGCGTTGAAGCTACAGACTATGGCTACACCTTC. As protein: CSVEATDYGYTF.

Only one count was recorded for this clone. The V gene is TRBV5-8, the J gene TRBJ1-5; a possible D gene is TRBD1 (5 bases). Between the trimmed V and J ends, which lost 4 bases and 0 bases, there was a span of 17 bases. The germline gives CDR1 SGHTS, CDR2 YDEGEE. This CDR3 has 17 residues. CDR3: CASSHYVAGDSNQPQHF. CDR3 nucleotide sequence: TGTGCCAGCAGCCACTACGTAGCGGGGGATAGCAATCAGCCCCAGCATTTT.

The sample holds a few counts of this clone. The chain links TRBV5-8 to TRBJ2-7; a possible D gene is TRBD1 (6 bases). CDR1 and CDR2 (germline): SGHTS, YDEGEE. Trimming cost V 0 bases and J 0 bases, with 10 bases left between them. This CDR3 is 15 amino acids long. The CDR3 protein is CASSLGPDSSYEQYF. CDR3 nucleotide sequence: TGTGCCAGCAGCTTGGGCCCGGACAGCTCCTACGAGCAGTACTTC.

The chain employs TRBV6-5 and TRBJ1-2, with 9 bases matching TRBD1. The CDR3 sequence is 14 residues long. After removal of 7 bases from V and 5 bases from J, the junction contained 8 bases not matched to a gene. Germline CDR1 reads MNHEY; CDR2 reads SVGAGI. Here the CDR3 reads CASNPGTGRYGYTF. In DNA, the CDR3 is TGTGCCAGCAATCCCGGGACAGGGAGGTATGGCTACACCTTC.

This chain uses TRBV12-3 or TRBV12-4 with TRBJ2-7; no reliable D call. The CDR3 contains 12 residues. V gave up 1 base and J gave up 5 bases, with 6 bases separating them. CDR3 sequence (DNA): TGTGCCAGCAGTTTAGTAGGGAACGAGCAGTACTTC. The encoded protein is CASSLVGNEQYF.

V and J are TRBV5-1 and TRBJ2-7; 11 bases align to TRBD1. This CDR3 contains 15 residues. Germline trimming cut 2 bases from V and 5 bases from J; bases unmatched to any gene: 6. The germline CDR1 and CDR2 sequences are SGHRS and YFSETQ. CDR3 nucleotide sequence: TGCGCCAGCAGCTTATCCGGGACAGGGGGGAACGAGCAGTACTTC. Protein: CASSLSGTGGNEQYF.

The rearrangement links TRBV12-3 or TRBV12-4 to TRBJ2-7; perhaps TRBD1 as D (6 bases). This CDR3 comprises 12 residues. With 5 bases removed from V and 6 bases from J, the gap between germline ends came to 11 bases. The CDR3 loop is CASSPSGAEQYF. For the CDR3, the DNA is TGTGCCAGCAGTCCCTCAGGGGCCGAGCAGTACTTC.

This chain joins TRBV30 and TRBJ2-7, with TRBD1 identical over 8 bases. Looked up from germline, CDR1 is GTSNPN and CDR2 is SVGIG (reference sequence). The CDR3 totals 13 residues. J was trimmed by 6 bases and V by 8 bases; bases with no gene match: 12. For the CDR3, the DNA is TGTGCCCTCTCGGGACAGGTGACTGGCGAGCAGTACTTC. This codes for CALSGQVTGEQYF.

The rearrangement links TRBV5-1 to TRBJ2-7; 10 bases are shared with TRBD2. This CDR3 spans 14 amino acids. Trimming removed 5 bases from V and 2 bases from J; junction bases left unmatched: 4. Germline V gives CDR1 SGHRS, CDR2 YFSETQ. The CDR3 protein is CASSPSGGTYEQYF. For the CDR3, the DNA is TGCGCCAGCAGTCCTAGCGGGGGTACCTACGAGCAGTACTTC. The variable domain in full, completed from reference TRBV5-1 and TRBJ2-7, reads KAGVTQTPRYLIKTRGQQVTLSCSPISGHRSVSWYQQTPGQGLQFLFEYFSETQRNKGNFPGRFSGRQFSNSRSEMNVSTLELGDSALYLCASSPSGGTYEQYFGPGTRLTVT.

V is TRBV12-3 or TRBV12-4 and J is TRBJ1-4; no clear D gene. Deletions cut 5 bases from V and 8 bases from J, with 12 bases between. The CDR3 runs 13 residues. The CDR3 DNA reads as TGTGCCAGCAGTCCGGACTTCGGGGAAAAACTGTTTTTT. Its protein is CASSPDFGEKLFF.

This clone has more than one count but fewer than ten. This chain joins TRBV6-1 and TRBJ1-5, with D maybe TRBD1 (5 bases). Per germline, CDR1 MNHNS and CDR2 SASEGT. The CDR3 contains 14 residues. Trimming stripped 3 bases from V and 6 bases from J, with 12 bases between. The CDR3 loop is CASSEGGTSQPQHF. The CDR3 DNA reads TGTGCCAGCAGTGAGGGGGGGACCTCTCAGCCCCAGCATTTT.

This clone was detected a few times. In DNA, the CDR3 is TGTGCCAGCAGCCCACCTAGACAGGGGGGTTTGGGTGCCCAGTACTTC. Translating gives CASSPPRQGGLGAQYF. The chain has TRBV3-1 (or the pseudogene TRBV3-2) and TRBJ2-5; 9 bases align to TRBD1. CDR3 size: 16 residues. The germline CDR1 and CDR2 sequences are LGHDT and YNNKEL (reference sequence). V was clipped by 4 bases and J by 9 bases; unmatched bases: 15.

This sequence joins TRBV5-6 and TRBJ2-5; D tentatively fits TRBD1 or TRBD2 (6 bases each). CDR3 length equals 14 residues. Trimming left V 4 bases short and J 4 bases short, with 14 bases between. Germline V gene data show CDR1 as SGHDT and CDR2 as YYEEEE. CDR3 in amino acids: CASSGVGGRETQYF. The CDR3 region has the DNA TGTGCCAGCAGCGGGGTAGGGGGGCGAGAGACCCAGTACTTC. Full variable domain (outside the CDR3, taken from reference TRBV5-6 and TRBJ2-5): DAGVTQSPTHLIKTRGQQVTLRCSPKSGHDTVSWYQQALGQGPQFIFQYYEEEERQRGNFPDRFSGHQFPNYSSELNVNALLLGDSALYLCASSGVGGRETQYFGPGTRLLVL.

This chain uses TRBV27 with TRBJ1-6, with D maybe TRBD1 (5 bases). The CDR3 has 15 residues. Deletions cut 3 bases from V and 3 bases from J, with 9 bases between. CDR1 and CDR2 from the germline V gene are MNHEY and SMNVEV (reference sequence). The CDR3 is CASSFNRFYNSPLHF. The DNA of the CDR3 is TGTGCCAGCAGTTTTAACAGGTTCTATAATTCACCCCTCCACTTT.

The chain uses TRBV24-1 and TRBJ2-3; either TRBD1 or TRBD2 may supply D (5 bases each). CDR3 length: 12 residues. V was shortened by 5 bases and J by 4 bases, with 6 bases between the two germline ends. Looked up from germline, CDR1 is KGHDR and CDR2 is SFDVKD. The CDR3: CATSVGADTQYF. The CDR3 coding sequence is TGTGCCACCAGTGTGGGGGCAGATACGCAGTATTTT.

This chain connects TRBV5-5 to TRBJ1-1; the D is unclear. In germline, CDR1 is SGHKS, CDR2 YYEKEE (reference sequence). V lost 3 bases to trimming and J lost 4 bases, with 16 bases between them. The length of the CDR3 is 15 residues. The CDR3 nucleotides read TGTGCCAGCAGCTCAAGGGCTTTGTTGGGCACTGAAGCTTTCTTT. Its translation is CASSSRALLGTEAFF.